These 10 T cell receptor beta chains were all obtained from the same sample, sequenced in a study of blood T cell repertoires in COVID-19. Repertoires were generated with immunoSEQ multiplex PCR, while TCRdb's copy carries only in-frame clones and drops some. The sample lists about 410,000 clones; roughly 85% were seen once. The sequencing sample was made of peripheral blood. The receptors come from a young woman with active or convalescent COVID-19.

The chain couples TRBV2 to TRBJ2-1; no definite D call. This CDR3 has 12 amino acids. Germline V gene lookup returns CDR1 SNHLY and CDR2 FYNNEI. Trimming stripped 6 bases from V and 9 bases from J, with 12 bases between. The DNA of the CDR3 is TGTGCCAGCAGCTCCCCCATGAGTGAGCAGTTCTTC. Protein product: CASSSPMSEQFF. The full variable domain, its missing parts supplied by reference TRBV2 and TRBJ2-1, is EPEVTQTPSHQVTQMGQEVILRCVPISNHLYFYWYRQILGQKVEFLVSFYNNEISEKSEIFDDQFSVERPDGSNFTLKIRSTKLEDSAMYFCASSSPMSEQFFGPGTRLTVL.

As for this clone: Other DNA sequences in this sample translate to the same CDR3. The chain is built from TRBV4-1 and TRBJ1-1, with D possibly TRBD1 on 6 matching bases. The CDR3 is made up of 14 amino acids. The germline CDR1 and CDR2 sequences are MGHRA and YSYEKL. Between the trimmed V and J ends, which lost 0 bases and 5 bases, there was a span of 10 bases. The CDR3 region is CASSQDRGGTEAFF. Written as DNA, the CDR3 is TGCGCCAGCAGCCAAGACAGGGGTGGAACTGAAGCTTTCTTT.

The chain has TRBV7-9 and TRBJ2-7; D uncertain. V dropped 4 bases and J dropped 5 bases, with 6 bases sitting between them. The CDR3 consists of 11 residues. Germline lookup yields CDR1 SEHNR and CDR2 FQNEAQ (reference sequence). CDR3 amino acids: CASSSVHEQYF. The DNA of the CDR3 is TGTGCCAGCAGCTCCGTTCACGAGCAGTACTTC. The variable domain in full, with the rest retrieved from reference TRBV7-9 and TRBJ2-7, is DTGVSQNPRHKITKRGQNVTFRCDPISEHNRLYWYRQTLGQGPEFLTYFQNEAQLEKSRLLSDRFSAERPKGSFSTLEIQRTEQGDSAMYLCASSSVHEQYFGPGTRLTVT.

The CDR3 sequence: CASSPLAGLEAFF. For the CDR3, the DNA is TGTGCCAGCTCACCACTCGCGGGACTGGAAGCTTTCTTT. The chain has TRBV18 and TRBJ1-1, with D possibly matching TRBD1 (5 bases). The V end lost 1 base, the J end lost 8 bases, and 11 bases lay between the germline ends. The CDR3 is made up of 13 amino acids. Per the germline V gene, CDR1 is KGHSH and CDR2 is LQKENI. Supplemented by reference TRBV18 and TRBJ1-1, the full variable domain reads NAGVMQNPRHLVRRRGQEARLRCSPMKGHSHVYWYRQLPEEGLKFMVYLQKENIIDESGMPKERFSAEFPKEGPSILRIQQVVRGDSAAYFCASSPLAGLEAFFGQGTRLTVV.

V is TRBV29-1 and J is TRBJ2-3; 9 bases align to TRBD2. The CDR3 spans 14 residues. After removal of 8 bases from V and 0 bases from J, the junction contained 6 bases not matched to a gene. Germline V gene sequence: CDR1 SQVTM, CDR2 ANQGSEA. In DNA, the CDR3 is TGCAGCTATCTAGCGGGATCTAGCACAGATACGCAGTATTTT. As protein: CSYLAGSSTDTQYF.

V gene TRBV12-3 or TRBV12-4 combines with J gene TRBJ2-2; tentative D call: TRBD2 (5 bases). Trimming shortened V by 10 bases and J by 3 bases, and 6 bases separated the two germline ends. The CDR3 is 11 amino acids. CDR3: CATRDTGELFF. The CDR3 DNA is TGTGCCACGAGGGACACCGGGGAGCTGTTTTTT.

J is TRBJ1-6 and V is TRBV19; D is uncertain. Per the germline V gene, CDR1 is LNHDA and CDR2 is SQIVND (reference sequence). The V end was cut by 3 bases, the J end by 7 bases, with 22 bases between. This CDR3 is 18 amino acids long. CDR3 bases: TGTGCCAGTAGTATTATCGCTGGCAGTGAATTCCTCAATTCACCCCTCCACTTT. Residues: CASSIIAGSEFLNSPLHF.

The rearrangement links TRBV5-1 to TRBJ2-7; possible D gene TRBD2, 6 bases. The CDR3 has 16 amino acids. Germline-derived CDR1 and CDR2 are SGHRS and YFSETQ. V was clipped by 0 bases and J by 0 bases, with 13 bases between them. CDR3 residues: CASSLAGRESSYEQYF. In DNA, the CDR3 is TGCGCCAGCAGCTTGGCAGGGCGGGAAAGCTCCTACGAGCAGTACTTC. The whole variable domain, filled in from reference TRBV5-1 and TRBJ2-7, reads KAGVTQTPRYLIKTRGQQVTLSCSPISGHRSVSWYQQTPGQGLQFLFEYFSETQRNKGNFPGRFSGRQFSNSRSEMNVSTLELGDSALYLCASSLAGRESSYEQYFGPGTRLTVT.

The chain recombines TRBV7-2 with TRBJ1-1; TRBD1 aligns across 9 bases. Per the germline V gene, CDR1 is SGHTA and CDR2 is FQGNSA. There are 14 residues in the CDR3. Losses at the gene ends were 4 bases for V and 6 bases for J; bases not matched to a gene: 6. CDR3 nucleotide sequence: TGTGCCAGCAGCTCCGACAGGGGGACTTCTGAAGCTTTCTTT. Its translation is CASSSDRGTSEAFF.

The table lists this clone with a few counts. The chain links TRBV4-1 to TRBJ1-1; D is unclear. Trimming stripped 1 base from V and 1 base from J, with 7 bases between. The V gene's germline CDR1 is MGHRA and CDR2 YSYEKL. CDR3 size: 14 residues. In DNA form, the CDR3 reads TGCGCCAGCAGCCAAGCAGCGGGGAACACTGAAGCTTTCTTT. Translation: CASSQAAGNTEAFF.